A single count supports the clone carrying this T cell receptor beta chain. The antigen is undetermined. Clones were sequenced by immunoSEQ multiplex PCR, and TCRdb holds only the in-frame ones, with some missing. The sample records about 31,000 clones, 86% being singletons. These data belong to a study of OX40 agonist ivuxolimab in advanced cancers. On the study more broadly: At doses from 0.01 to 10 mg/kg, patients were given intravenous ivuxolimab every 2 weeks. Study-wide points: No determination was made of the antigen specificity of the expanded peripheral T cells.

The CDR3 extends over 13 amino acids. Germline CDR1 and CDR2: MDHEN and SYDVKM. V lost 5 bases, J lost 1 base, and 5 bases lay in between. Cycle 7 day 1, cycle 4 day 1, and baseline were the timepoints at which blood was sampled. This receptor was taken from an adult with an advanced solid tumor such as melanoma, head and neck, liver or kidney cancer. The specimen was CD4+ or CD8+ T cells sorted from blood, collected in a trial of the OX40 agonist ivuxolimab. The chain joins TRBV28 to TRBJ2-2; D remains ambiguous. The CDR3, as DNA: TGTGCCAGCAGTATCCTGAACACCGGGGAGCTGTTTTTT. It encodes CASSILNTGELFF.